The rows below give T cell receptor beta chains drawn from one sample of a study of T cell responses to AZD1222 COVID-19 vaccine. Sequenced by immunoSEQ multiplex PCR; TCRdb stores in-frame clones only, minus some. Among 80,000 to 90,000 clones, roughly 89% were seen once, and the ten largest hold roughly 4.9%. Here the sequenced sample was peripheral blood, taken 28 days after the second AZD1222 dose. Receptors originate from an adult who received the AZD1222 COVID-19 vaccine. CDR3s include the opening cysteine and the closing phenylalanine or tryptophan. A D gene is named only where the DNA matches it firmly. Clone size is stated in some rows and not others, as once, few, many or a class when expanded.

abundance	v_gene	d_gene	j_gene	CDR3aa	CDR3nt
once	TRBV30	-	TRBJ2-1	CAWSSKYDEQFF	TGTGCCTGGAGTTCCAAGTATGATGAGCAGTTCTTC
-	TRBV5-1	-	TRBJ2-7	CASSARLVGEQYF	TGCGCCAGCAGCGCCCGACTTGTGGGAGAGCAGTACTTC
once	TRBV10-2	TRBD2	TRBJ2-3	CASSEVAGGQDTQYF	TGCGCCAGCAGTGAAGTAGCGGGGGGGCAAGATACGCAGTATTTT
-	TRBV20-1	-	TRBJ1-5	CSASRGHQPQHF	TGCAGTGCTAGTAGGGGTCATCAGCCCCAGCATTTT
-	TRBV19	TRBD2	TRBJ2-5	CASFALAGQETQYF	TGTGCCAGTTTCGCCCTAGCGGGGCAAGAGACCCAGTACTTC
-	TRBV20-1	-	TRBJ2-7	CSARSGHEQYF	TGCAGTGCTAGGAGCGGGCACGAGCAGTACTTC
-	TRBV2	TRBD1	TRBJ1-2	CASRGTGGKGDGYTF	TGTGCCAGCAGAGGGACAGGGGGGAAAGGGGATGGCTACACCTTC
-	TRBV9	TRBD1	TRBJ1-1	CASSVAGQEPAEAFF	TGTGCCAGCAGCGTAGCGGGACAGGAACCCGCTGAAGCTTTCTTT
-	TRBV7-9	TRBD1	TRBJ1-4	CASSSGPQGASEKLFF	TGTGCCAGCAGCTCTGGCCCCCAGGGGGCGTCTGAAAAACTGTTTTTT
-	TRBV11-2	-	TRBJ2-4	CASSLAGGRAQQEYF	TGTGCCAGCAGCTTAGCCGGCGGCAGGGCACAGCAAGAGTACTTC
-	TRBV11-3	TRBD1	TRBJ1-2	CASSLGGGRYGYTF	TGTGCCAGCAGCTTGGGAGGGGGCAGGTATGGCTACACCTTC